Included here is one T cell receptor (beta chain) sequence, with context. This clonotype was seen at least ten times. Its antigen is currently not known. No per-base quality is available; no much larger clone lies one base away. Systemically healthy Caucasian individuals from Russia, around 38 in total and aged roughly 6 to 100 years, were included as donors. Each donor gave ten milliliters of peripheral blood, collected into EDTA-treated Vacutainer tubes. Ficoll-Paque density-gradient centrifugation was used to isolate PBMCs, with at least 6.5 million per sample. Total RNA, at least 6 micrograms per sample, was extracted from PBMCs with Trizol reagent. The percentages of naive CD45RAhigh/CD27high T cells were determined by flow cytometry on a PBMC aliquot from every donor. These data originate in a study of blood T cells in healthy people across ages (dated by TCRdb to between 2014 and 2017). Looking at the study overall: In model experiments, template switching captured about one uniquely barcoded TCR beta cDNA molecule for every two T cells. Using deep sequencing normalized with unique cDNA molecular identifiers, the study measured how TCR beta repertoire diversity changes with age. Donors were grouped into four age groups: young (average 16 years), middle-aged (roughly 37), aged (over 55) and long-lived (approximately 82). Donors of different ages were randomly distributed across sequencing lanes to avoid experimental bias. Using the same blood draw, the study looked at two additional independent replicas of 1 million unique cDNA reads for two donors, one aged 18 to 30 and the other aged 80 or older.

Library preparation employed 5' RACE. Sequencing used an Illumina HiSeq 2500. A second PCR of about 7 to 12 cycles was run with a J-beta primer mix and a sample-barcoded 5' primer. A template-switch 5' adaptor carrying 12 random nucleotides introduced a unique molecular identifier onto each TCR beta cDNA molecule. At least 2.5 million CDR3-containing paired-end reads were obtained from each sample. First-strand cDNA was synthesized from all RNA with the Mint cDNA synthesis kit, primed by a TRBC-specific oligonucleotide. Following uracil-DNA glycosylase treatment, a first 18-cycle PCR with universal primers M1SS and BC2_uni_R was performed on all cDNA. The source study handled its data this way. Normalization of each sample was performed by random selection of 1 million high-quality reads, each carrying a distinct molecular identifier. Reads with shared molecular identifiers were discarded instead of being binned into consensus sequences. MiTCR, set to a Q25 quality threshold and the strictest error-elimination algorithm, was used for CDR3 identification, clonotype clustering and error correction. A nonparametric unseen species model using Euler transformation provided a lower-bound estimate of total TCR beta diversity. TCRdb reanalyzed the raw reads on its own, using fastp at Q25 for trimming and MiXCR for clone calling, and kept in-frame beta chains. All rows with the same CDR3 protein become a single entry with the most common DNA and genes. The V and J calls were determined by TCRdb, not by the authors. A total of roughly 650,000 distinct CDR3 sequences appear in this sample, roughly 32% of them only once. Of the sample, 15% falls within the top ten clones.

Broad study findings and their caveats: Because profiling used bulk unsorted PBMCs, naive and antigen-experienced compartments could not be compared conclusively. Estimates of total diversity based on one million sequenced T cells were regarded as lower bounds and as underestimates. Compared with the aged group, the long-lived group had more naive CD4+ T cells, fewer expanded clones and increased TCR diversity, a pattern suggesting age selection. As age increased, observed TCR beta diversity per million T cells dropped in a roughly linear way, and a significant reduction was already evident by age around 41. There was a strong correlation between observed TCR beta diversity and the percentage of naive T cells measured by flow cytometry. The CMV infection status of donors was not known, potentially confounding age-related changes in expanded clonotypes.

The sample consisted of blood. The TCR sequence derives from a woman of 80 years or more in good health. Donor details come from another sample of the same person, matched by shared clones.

The DNA sequence is as follows: TGTGCCAGCACCTCCTCGCGGGTTGGAAGGTCCTACGAGCAGTACTTC. Translated, it reads CASTSSRVGRSYEQYF. The chain is encoded by TRBV6-6 joined to TRBJ2-7; possibly the D gene is TRBD2, per 5 matching bases. The germline V gene (reference sequence) supplies CDR1 MNHNY and CDR2 SVGAGI. V and J lose 7 bases and 1 base, and a span of 20 bases separates them. The CDR3 goes from the cysteine to the phenylalanine over 16 residues. The entry retains the CDR3 DNA only, 48 bases that are in frame from base 1.